The clone carrying this TCR beta chain appeared many times. Patients showing uncontrolled infection, other autoimmune disease, pregnancy or lactation were ineligible. Source material for PBMCs was about 10 ml fresh peripheral blood. From RNA transcripts, TCR beta CDR3 regions were amplified. TCR CDR3 regions were first amplified by RT-PCR with HTBI primers. TCRdb analysed the multiplex PCR reads with MiXCR anew, one entry per CDR3 protein. The sample lists some 740,000 distinct CDR3 sequences, approximately 14% occurring once. The data were obtained in a study of T cells in Graves' hyperthyroidism and ophthalmopathy. Study details: At the time of initial diagnosis and before any treatment, peripheral blood was collected.

The CDR3 spans 13 residues. The ends were cut back, 4 bases at V and 5 bases at J, with 11 bases in the middle. The germline V gene encodes CDR1 MDHEN and CDR2 SYDVKM. The chain recombines TRBV28 with TRBJ1-1; maybe TRBD1 (5 bases). The TCR sequence derives from a woman aged 18-29 years with Graves' hyperthyroidism. Sequencing was performed on blood. The CDR3 DNA reads TGTGCCAGCAGTTCAAGTTACAGGACTGAAGCTTTCTTT. It yields the protein CASSSSYRTEAFF.